This TCR beta chain was recorded in a study of blood T cell repertoires in COVID-19. How the authors handled the data: Amplifying reference gene primers gave estimates of nucleated cell counts. The protocol was immunoSEQ multiplex PCR, while the TCRdb copy is restricted to in-frame clones and leaves out a portion. Clone size and V and J calls were adopted from that table, with D and trimming inferred from the DNA. The data show 250,000 to 350,000 clones, 80% to 95% seen once. CDR1 and CDR2 (germline): MDHEN, SYDVKM. The CDR3 extends over 15 amino acids. Trimming took 6 bases from V and 0 from J, leaving 15 bases between them.

The source is a woman aged 30 to 39 with COVID-19, enrolled during active disease. The chain carries TRBV28 and TRBJ2-7; D may be TRBD1 (5 bases). The sequencing sample was made of peripheral blood. The CDR3 coding sequence is TGTGCCAGCAGCCGCCCAGGGCCCCGCTCCTACGAGCAGTACTTC. Residues: CASSRPGPRSYEQYF.